The 31 T cell receptor beta chains reported below all come from one sample, sequenced in a study of OX40 agonist ivuxolimab in advanced cancers. The library was built by means of the immunoSEQ multiplex PCR assay. Imported from immuneACCESS, the table was reduced by TCRdb to in-frame sequences with V and J called. These copies leave out some clones; in studies compared against another copy, an unresolved V gene accounts for under half, and the cause of the remainder is not known. For this sample the table gives about 19,000 clones, of which about 73% were detected only once. The top ten hold 30% to 35% of the sample. The starting material was CD4+ or CD8+ T cells sorted from blood, obtained in a trial of the OX40 agonist ivuxolimab. Receptor source: an adult with an advanced solid tumor such as melanoma, head and neck, liver or kidney cancer.

The chain carries TRBV13 and TRBJ1-1; D is undetermined. V was shortened by 11 bases and J by 5 bases, with 15 bases between the two germline ends. From germline, CDR1 is PRHDT and CDR2 FYEKMQ (reference sequence). This CDR3 is built from 12 residues. The DNA for the CDR3 is TGTGCCGTCACTGCAGAGGGAACTGAAGCTTTCTTT. This sequence encodes CAVTAEGTEAFF.

The V gene is TRBV6-6, the J gene TRBJ1-2, with a possible D match to TRBD1 (5 bases). Trimming took 0 bases from V and 3 from J, leaving 11 bases between them. Looked up from germline, CDR1 is MNHNY and CDR2 is SVGAGI (reference sequence). This CDR3 has 15 amino acids. CDR3: CASSYSRTGDYGYTF. The CDR3 region has the DNA TGTGCCAGCAGTTACTCGAGGACGGGGGACTATGGCTACACCTTC.

In its sample, this clone was seen a few times. V gene TRBV28 combines with J gene TRBJ2-7; no definite D call. Trimming took 9 bases from V and 1 from J, leaving 7 bases between them. The germline V gene has CDR1 MDHEN and CDR2 SYDVKM. The CDR3 sequence is 11 residues long. The CDR3 DNA sequence: TGTGCCAGTCAGAGGTCCTACGAGCAGTACTTC. Its translation is CASQRSYEQYF. Using reference TRBV28 and TRBJ2-7 for the parts outside the CDR3, the full variable domain is DVKVTQSSRYLVKRTGEKVFLECVQDMDHENMFWYRQDPGLGLRLIYFSYDVKMKEKGDIPEGYSVSREKKERFSLILESASTNQTSMYLCASQRSYEQYFGPGTRLTVT.

J is TRBJ1-1 and V is TRBV9; a possible D gene is TRBD1 (5 bases). Trimming pared 0 bases from V and 5 bases from J, leaving 11 bases between. CDR1 SGDLS and CDR2 YYNGEE come from the germline V gene. The CDR3 has 14 residues. The CDR3 loop is CASSVVGGWTEAFF. CDR3 DNA: TGTGCCAGCAGCGTAGTGGGGGGATGGACTGAAGCTTTCTTT.

This clone has only a few counts. This chain joins TRBV6-5 and TRBJ2-2; no reliable D call. CDR3 length equals 14 residues. The germline gives CDR1 MNHEY, CDR2 SVGAGI. With 0 bases removed from V and 3 bases from J, the gap between germline ends came to 5 bases. CDR3 in DNA: TGTGCCAGCAGTTACTCTTCGGACACCGGGGAGCTGTTTTTT. This sequence encodes CASSYSSDTGELFF.

The rearrangement links TRBV5-3 to TRBJ1-1, with D possibly TRBD1 on 6 matching bases. TRBV5-3 is treated as an ORF (open reading frame) with a function not yet certain. V lost 1 base and J lost 1, with 17 bases in between. The CDR3 covers 17 residues. The DNA for the CDR3 is TGTGCCAGAAGCTTGACGACAGGACCCCTACCGAACACTGAAGCTTTCTTT. Protein sequence: CARSLTTGPLPNTEAFF.

The CDR3 DNA reads as TGTGCCAGCAGCTTGGACAGGGTGGGTTACACTGAAGCTTTCTTT. Its protein product is CASSLDRVGYTEAFF. The V and J genes are TRBV7-8 and TRBJ1-1, with 8 positions matching TRBD1. V shed 3 bases and J 3 bases; nucleotides not matched to a gene: 6. Germline CDR1 is SGHVS and CDR2 is FQNEAQ. This CDR3 contains 15 residues.

This sequence joins TRBV6-5 and TRBJ1-2, with D perhaps TRBD1 (5 bases). Trimming removed 7 bases at V and 8 bases at J, with 14 bases between. Germline V lookup: CDR1 MNHEY, CDR2 SVGAGI. This CDR3 is built from 12 residues. The DNA of the CDR3 is TGTGCCAGCACTTTCCGGGGGGACGGCTACACCTTC. Its translation: CASTFRGDGYTF.

J is TRBJ2-5 and V is TRBV4-3; 7 nucleotides align to TRBD1. CDR1 is LGHNA, CDR2 YSLEER, per germline. This CDR3 is 19 amino acids long. V shed 1 base, J shed 1 base, and the junction held 15 bases outside the gene matches. CDR3 sequence reads: CASSQGGPRTGVAQETQYF. Here the CDR3 DNA reads TGCGCCAGCAGCCAAGGGGGGCCGCGAACAGGGGTTGCCCAAGAGACCCAGTACTTC.

The chain carries TRBV6-5 and TRBJ1-5; the D is unclear. This CDR3 is 15 amino acids long. The germline gives CDR1 MNHEY, CDR2 SVGAGI. Trimming shortened V by 9 bases and J by 2 bases, and 17 bases separated the two germline ends. Here the CDR3 reads CASRTVEGGNQPQHF. The CDR3 nucleotides read TGTGCCAGTAGGACTGTGGAGGGCGGCAATCAGCCCCAGCATTTT.

The rearrangement uses TRBV18 and TRBJ1-1; D might be TRBD1 (6 bases). This CDR3 has 15 amino acids. Trimming left V 0 bases short and J 1 base short, with 9 bases between. From germline, CDR1 is KGHSH and CDR2 LQKENI. The CDR3: CASSPPGHQNTEAFF. CDR3 DNA: TGTGCCAGCTCACCACCGGGACACCAGAACACTGAAGCTTTCTTT.

This clone appeared once. The rearrangement uses TRBV9 and TRBJ1-1; 9 bases are shared with TRBD1. The CDR3 covers 13 residues. The junction had 5 bases not matched to a gene; V was cut back by 5 bases and J by 6 bases. The germline gives CDR1 SGDLS, CDR2 YYNGEE. The CDR3 is CASRGTGQSEAFF. The CDR3 bases are TGTGCCAGCAGGGGGACAGGGCAGTCTGAAGCTTTCTTT.

This clone was counted a few times. At one end, the junction sequence differs from germline, possibly due to a read error. At the DNA level, this CDR3 is encoded by other sequences in the same sample as well. This sequence joins TRBV7-3 and TRBJ1-1; no definite D call. The CDR3 sequence is 13 residues long. In germline, CDR1 is SGHTA, CDR2 FQGTGA. This CDR3 reads CASSLTGNTEAFF. The CDR3 region has the DNA TGTGCCAGCAGCCTAACGGGGAACACTGAAGCTTTCTTT.

The V and J genes are TRBV27 and TRBJ1-2; D is unresolved. The germline CDR1 and CDR2 sequences are MNHEY and SMNVEV (reference sequence). The V end was cut by 5 bases, the J end by 5 bases, with 15 bases between. The CDR3 sequence is 14 residues long. CDR3 loop: CASSPGLNPYGYTF. For the CDR3, the DNA is TGTGCCAGCAGTCCCGGACTGAACCCATATGGCTACACCTTC.

There are a few counts of this clone. V and J are TRBV13 and TRBJ2-2; 11 bases match TRBD2. Germline CDR1 is PRHDT and CDR2 is FYEKMQ (reference sequence). The V and J ends lost 5 bases and 4 bases, in that order; junction bases with no gene match: 6. There are 16 residues in the CDR3. The CDR3 coding sequence is TGTGCCAGCAGCCCCCTAGCGGGGGGTTTCACCGGGGAGCTGTTTTTT. This codes for CASSPLAGGFTGELFF.

This clone was recorded only once. This chain links TRBV4-3 with TRBJ2-5, with no clear D. The V end lost 1 base, the J end lost 0 bases, and 3 bases lay between the germline ends. The germline V gene has CDR1 LGHNA and CDR2 YSLEER. The CDR3 length is 13 residues. The CDR3 coding sequence is TGCGCCAGCAGCCAAGTCCACCAAGAGACCCAGTACTTC. Its translation is CASSQVHQETQYF.

The chain is built from TRBV19 and TRBJ1-5; D uncertain. Germline CDR1 reads LNHDA; CDR2 reads SQIVND (reference sequence). This CDR3 contains 15 residues. Deletions cut 0 bases from V and 2 bases from J, with 8 bases between. The CDR3 protein is CASSIDVRGNQPQHF. Written as DNA, the CDR3 is TGTGCCAGTAGTATAGACGTAAGGGGCAATCAGCCCCAGCATTTT.

The rearrangement links TRBV19 to TRBJ2-3, with 7 nucleotides matching TRBD2. Trimming at V came to 3 bases and at J to 0 bases, leaving 3 bases not matched to a gene. The germline V gene encodes CDR1 LNHDA and CDR2 SQIVND (reference sequence). The CDR3 contains 15 residues. The CDR3 spells CASSMPSGSTDTQYF. CDR3 sequence (DNA): TGTGCCAGTAGTATGCCTAGCGGTAGCACAGATACGCAGTATTTT.

The rearrangement links TRBV19 to TRBJ2-1, with 10 positions matching TRBD2. The V and J ends lost 5 bases and 9 bases, in that order; junction bases with no gene match: 7. The CDR3 length is 14 residues. In germline, CDR1 is LNHDA, CDR2 SQIVND (reference sequence). CDR3 region: CASSLILAGGEQFF. The CDR3 DNA reads as TGTGCCAGTAGTCTCATCTTAGCGGGAGGTGAGCAGTTCTTC.

This clone is judged medium-sized. This chain links TRBV15 with TRBJ1-4; a weak D match, TRBD1 (5 bases). Germline V gene lookup returns CDR1 LNHNV and CDR2 YYDKDF (reference sequence). V gave up 0 bases and J gave up 5 bases, with 10 bases separating them. The CDR3 covers 15 residues. The CDR3 sequence is CATSRDGTVNEKLFF. The CDR3 DNA reads as TGTGCCACCAGCAGAGATGGGACCGTGAATGAAAAACTGTTTTTT.

The chain is built from TRBV7-9 and TRBJ2-4, with 16 bases identical to TRBD2. The CDR3 runs to 19 residues. J was trimmed by 3 bases and V by 6 bases; bases with no gene match: 11. CDR1 and CDR2 (germline): SEHNR, FQNEAQ (reference sequence). This chain's CDR3 is CASSSPGLAGGQVKNIQYF. The CDR3 bases are TGTGCCAGCAGTTCACCGGGACTAGCGGGAGGGCAAGTCAAAAACATTCAGTACTTC.

This clone occurred a few times. The chain joins TRBV28 to TRBJ2-2; D is perhaps TRBD2 (6 bases). Trimming took off 3 bases at V and 2 bases at J, with 10 bases between the two ends. The CDR3 runs 15 residues. The germline V gene encodes CDR1 MDHEN and CDR2 SYDVKM. Written as DNA, the CDR3 is TGTGCCAGCAGTTTGACCGGGACTAACACCGGGGAGCTGTTTTTT. Translated, it gives CASSLTGTNTGELFF.

The genes are TRBV27 and TRBJ2-3, with 9 bases matching TRBD2. V lost 5 bases and J lost 4; bases outside the gene matches: 7. Per the germline V gene, CDR1 is MNHEY and CDR2 is SMNVEV (reference sequence). There are 15 residues in the CDR3. The CDR3 loop is CASSPLAGVADTQYF. The CDR3 DNA follows: TGTGCCAGCAGTCCATTAGCGGGAGTGGCAGATACGCAGTATTTT.

The chain links TRBV5-6 to TRBJ1-2, with TRBD1 matching 7 bases. V shed 3 bases, J shed 7 bases, and the junction held 15 bases outside the gene matches. Germline CDR1 SGHDT, CDR2 YYEEEE. This CDR3 comprises 16 residues. CDR3 sequence: CASSWGPGQSEIGYTF. DNA of the CDR3: TGTGCCAGCAGCTGGGGACCGGGACAGTCGGAAATTGGCTACACCTTC.

V is TRBV28 and J is TRBJ2-3; 9 bases line up with TRBD2. With 0 bases clipped from V and 3 bases from J, the junction kept 13 bases outside the gene matches. This CDR3 is built from 19 residues. Germline V gives CDR1 MDHEN, CDR2 SYDVKM. The CDR3 protein is CASSLCIQGCGRATDTQYF. CDR3 coding DNA: TGTGCCAGCAGTTTATGCATCCAGGGGTGCGGGAGGGCAACAGATACGCAGTATTTT.

The V call is TRBV5-1, the J call TRBJ2-1, with D possibly TRBD2 on 7 matching bases. Germline assignment: CDR1 SGHRS and CDR2 YFSETQ. Trimming took off 3 bases at V and 2 bases at J, with 12 bases between the two ends. This CDR3 contains 15 residues. In DNA, the CDR3 is TGCGCCAGCAGCTCCCGGGGGGACACCTACAATGAGCAGTTCTTC. It specifies CASSSRGDTYNEQFF. The full variable domain, with the rest looked up from reference TRBV5-1 and TRBJ2-1, is KAGVTQTPRYLIKTRGQQVTLSCSPISGHRSVSWYQQTPGQGLQFLFEYFSETQRNKGNFPGRFSGRQFSNSRSEMNVSTLELGDSALYLCASSSRGDTYNEQFFGPGTRLTVL.

This rearrangement joins TRBV30 to TRBJ1-1; tentatively, D is TRBD1 (6 bases). With 0 bases removed from V and 4 bases from J, the gap between germline ends came to 15 bases. The CDR3 sequence is 15 residues long. The germline V gene encodes CDR1 GTSNPN and CDR2 SVGIG (reference sequence). For the CDR3, the DNA is TGTGCCTGGAGTGTGACAGGCGGGGGAACCACTGAAGCTTTCTTT. Protein product: CAWSVTGGGTTEAFF.

As DNA, the CDR3 is TGTGCCAGCAGCCCCGCGGACCGTGCCTACACCTTC. Protein: CASSPADRAYTF. The V and J genes are TRBV5-6 and TRBJ1-2; no clear D gene. Germline values: CDR1 SGHDT, CDR2 YYEEEE. Trimming cost V 4 bases and J 10 bases, with 14 bases left between them. CDR3 size: 12 residues.

This chain connects TRBV29-1 to TRBJ2-5; 7 nucleotides line up with TRBD2. This CDR3 contains 14 residues. The germline V gene encodes CDR1 SQVTM and CDR2 ANQGSEA. Losses at the gene ends were 6 bases for V and 2 bases for J; bases not matched to a gene: 9. The CDR3 sequence is CSVYTSDSQETQYF. CDR3 DNA: TGCAGCGTATACACTAGCGATTCGCAAGAGACCCAGTACTTC.

The V and J genes are TRBV7-6 and TRBJ2-7; 8 nucleotides align to TRBD1. The ends lost 2 bases at V and 3 bases at J; junction bases unmatched: 3. The CDR3 spans 14 residues. The germline V gene encodes CDR1 SGHVS and CDR2 FNYEAQ. CDR3 region: CASSLSGTGYEQYF. The CDR3 coding sequence is TGTGCCAGCAGCTTATCTGGGACAGGCTACGAGCAGTACTTC. The variable domain in full, with the rest retrieved from reference TRBV7-6 and TRBJ2-7, is GAGVSQSPRYKVTKRGQDVALRCDPISGHVSLYWYRQALGQGPEFLTYFNYEAQQDKSGLPNDRFSAERPEGSISTLTIQRTEQRDSAMYRCASSLSGTGYEQYFGPGTRLTVT.

The rearrangement joins TRBV11-2 to TRBJ2-3; a weak D match, TRBD2 (5 bases). Germline lookup yields CDR1 SGHAT and CDR2 FQNNGV. V was shortened by 1 base and J by 2 bases, with 16 bases between the two germline ends. The CDR3 loop spans 17 amino acids. The CDR3 sequence is CASSLGGTGYHTDTQYF. Here the CDR3 DNA reads TGTGCCAGCAGCTTAGGGGGTACGGGATATCACACAGATACGCAGTATTTT.